The following is a T cell receptor beta chain sequence with its context. Germline V gene lookup returns CDR1 SGHAT and CDR2 FQNNGV. This CDR3 is built from 14 residues. Trimming stripped 0 bases from V and 5 bases from J, with 11 bases between. As processed by the authors: The assay estimated nucleated cells by amplifying reference gene primers. Measured with immunoSEQ multiplex PCR; TCRdb has only the in-frame clones, and not every one. The D gene and trimming were derived from the DNA, and the V and J assignments and clone size from that table. Of some 160,000 clones in the sample, around 91% were seen once. This sample is drawn from a study of blood T cell repertoires in COVID-19. Turning to the study itself: The United States, Italy and Spain supplied acute and convalescent COVID-19 samples. T cells, B-cell-depleted T cells, or PBMCs provided the cDNA or gDNA that served as material.

The sequence was collected from a woman aged 55-75 years with active COVID-19. The chain links TRBV11-2 to TRBJ2-7, with D perhaps matching TRBD1 (5 bases). The sequencing input was peripheral blood. The CDR3: CASSLEGIRDEQYF. CDR3 nucleotides: TGTGCCAGCAGCTTAGAGGGGATCAGGGACGAGCAGTACTTC.